This T cell receptor beta chain was sequenced for a study of Tregs in tolerant kidney transplant recipients. Study as a whole: Mixed chimerism was transient after nonmyeloablative marrow transplants from related graft donors. Study results and limitations: Biological reproducibility was not directly addressed in this study. The most relevant donor-specific Treg TCRbeta repertoire apparently came from expansion with activated donor B cells.

On this clone itself: The antigen remains unidentified.

Sequencing used immunoSEQ multiplex PCR; TCRdb keeps in-frame clones, though not all of them. The table records 90,000 to 120,000 clones, 90% of them present only once. Sequenced here: CD4+ T cells from blood, sampled before the transplant. This sequence was found in a human donor who received a combined kidney and bone marrow transplant.

The CDR3: CASSQDYPVGAQYF. The CDR3 DNA is TGTGCCAGCAGCCAAGATTATCCTGTCGGGGCCCAGTACTTC. V and J are TRBV14 and TRBJ2-5; D might be TRBD2 (5 bases). The V end lost 0 bases, the J end lost 9 bases, and 14 bases lay between the germline ends. CDR3 length: 14 amino acids. CDR1 and CDR2 (germline): SGHDN, FVKESK.